Below, 15 T cell receptor beta chains from the same sample are listed, as sequenced in a study of cytomegalovirus exposure and HLA in healthy donors. A multiplex PCR was run with 60 Vbeta primers and 13 Jbeta primers. Produced via immunoSEQ multiplex PCR; TCRdb's table is partial and in-frame only. Among 150,000 to 200,000 clones listed, roughly 85% were seen once. The sample taken for sequencing was PBMCs. The origin of the receptors is a man aged 40-50 years in good health and CMV-seropositive.

The rearrangement links TRBV27 to TRBJ2-1, with 10 bases matching TRBD1. Germline assignment: CDR1 MNHEY and CDR2 SMNVEV (reference sequence). The V and J ends lost 6 bases and 3 bases, in that order; junction bases with no gene match: 2. The CDR3 spans 14 residues. Here the CDR3 DNA reads TGTGCCAGCAGCTGGGACAGGGGCTACAATGAGCAGTTCTTC. Protein product: CASSWDRGYNEQFF.

Turning to this clone: Other DNA sequences from this sample encode an identical CDR3 as well. This chain connects TRBV7-2 to TRBJ1-5; D remains ambiguous. Germline V gene sequence: CDR1 SGHTA, CDR2 FQGNSA. The CDR3 runs 15 residues. Trimming removed 0 bases from V and 3 bases from J, with 9 bases in between. CDR3 coding DNA: TGTGCCAGCAGCTTAGCCTCGGGGTTCAATCAGCCCCAGCATTTT. This sequence encodes CASSLASGFNQPQHF. Full variable domain (outside the CDR3, taken from reference TRBV7-2 and TRBJ1-5): GAGVSQSPSNKVTEKGKDVELRCDPISGHTALYWYRQSLGQGLEFLIYFQGNSAPDKSGLPSDRFSAERTGGSVSTLTIQRTQQEDSAVYLCASSLASGFNQPQHFGDGTRLSIL.

The chain uses TRBV9 and TRBJ1-1; D is unclear. The CDR3 runs 14 residues. V gave up 4 bases and J gave up 2 bases, with 12 bases separating them. Germline-derived CDR1 and CDR2 are SGDLS and YYNGEE. Here the CDR3 DNA reads TGTGCCAGCAGCCCCCGGAGGGATAACACTGAAGCTTTCTTT. Its translation: CASSPRRDNTEAFF.

The chain has TRBV14 and TRBJ2-5; D remains ambiguous. There are 13 residues in the CDR3. The V end was cut by 1 base, the J end by 5 bases, with 8 bases between. CDR1 SGHDN and CDR2 FVKESK come from the germline V gene. CDR3 DNA: TGTGCCAGCAGCCAAGTTCCTCCGGAGACCCAGTACTTC. This codes for CASSQVPPETQYF.

This chain uses TRBV10-3 with TRBJ2-5; weak D call: TRBD2 (5 bases). The CDR3 is made up of 13 amino acids. V was cut by 8 bases and J by 5 bases, with 15 bases left in between. Germline CDR1 ENHRY, CDR2 SYGVKD. In DNA, the CDR3 is TGTGCCATCTACTCGGACTCCACCGAGACCCAGTACTTC. Protein: CAIYSDSTETQYF.

DNA for the CDR3: TGTGCCAGCAGCACAATAGCAGGAGTAGCGGGAGCAACGCAGTATTTT. This gives the protein CASSTIAGVAGATQYF. The genes are TRBV9 and TRBJ2-3, with 9 bases lining up with TRBD2. Germline CDR1 is SGDLS and CDR2 is YYNGEE. CDR3 length: 16 residues. V was clipped by 4 bases and J by 9 bases; unmatched bases: 15. Together with reference TRBV9 and TRBJ2-3, the CDR3 gives the full variable domain: DSGVTQTPKHLITATGQRVTLRCSPRSGDLSVYWYQQSLDQGLQFLIQYYNGEERAKGNILERFSAQQFPDLHSELNLSSLELGDSALYFCASSTIAGVAGATQYFGPGTRLTVL.

The sample holds one count of this clone. V is TRBV5-1 and J is TRBJ2-1, with TRBD2 as a possible D gene (7 bases). The CDR3 consists of 13 residues. Per the germline V gene, CDR1 is SGHRS and CDR2 is YFSETQ. V lost 3 bases and J lost 5, with 9 bases in between. The CDR3 reads CASSSGGHNEQFF. The CDR3 coding sequence is TGCGCCAGCAGCTCGGGGGGCCACAATGAGCAGTTCTTC.

The V and J genes are TRBV10-1 and TRBJ2-2; D is unclear. V shed 8 bases and J shed 6 bases, with 13 bases lying between them. Germline CDR1 reads WNHNN; CDR2 reads SYGVQD (reference sequence). This CDR3 is 13 amino acids long. The CDR3, as DNA: TGCGCCAGCTCCGCACGGTCCGCCGGGGAGCTGTTTTTT. It is translated as CASSARSAGELFF.

About this clone itself: The junction does not match germline at one end; this may be a read error. The chain uses TRBV5-1 and TRBJ2-1; 8 bases fit TRBD2. Germline V gives CDR1 SGHRS, CDR2 YFSETQ. The CDR3 sequence is 13 residues long. The CDR3 here is CASSLGPAGAWVF. In DNA form, the CDR3 reads TGCGCCAGCAGCTTGGGCCCAGCGGGAGCGTGGGTCTTC.

The rearrangement uses TRBV6-5 and TRBJ1-2; D may be TRBD1 (6 bases). Germline CDR1 is MNHEY and CDR2 is SVGAGI. There are 16 residues in the CDR3. The V end was cut by 0 bases, the J end by 7 bases, with 18 bases between. The DNA of the CDR3 is TGTGCCAGCAGTTACTCTGGCGGGGGCGCGGCTCCTGGCTACACCTTC. This encodes CASSYSGGGAAPGYTF.

With respect to this clone: Compared with germline, one end of the junction differs, possibly owing to a read error. The J gene is TRBJ1-2, the V gene TRBV6-5; 8 bases match TRBD1. The germline V gene has CDR1 MNHEY and CDR2 SVGAGI. This CDR3 is 13 amino acids long. The CDR3 loop reads CASSQGQGWRPLF. The CDR3 nucleotides read TGTGCCAGCAGTCAAGGACAGGGCTGGCGCCCTCTCTTC.

J is TRBJ2-1 and V is TRBV7-3; D not certain. The CDR3 is made up of 10 amino acids. CDR1 SGHTA and CDR2 FQGTGA come from the germline V gene. The ends were cut back, 5 bases at V and 8 bases at J, with 4 bases in the middle. The CDR3 sequence is CASSIDEQFF. CDR3 nucleotide sequence: TGTGCCAGCAGCATCGATGAGCAGTTCTTC.

V is TRBV18 and J is TRBJ1-5; possible D gene TRBD1, 6 bases. The germline V and J ends were trimmed by 3 bases and 0 bases, with 9 bases remaining between them. Germline V gene lookup returns CDR1 KGHSH and CDR2 LQKENI. The CDR3 runs 15 residues. This CDR3 is CASSPVDSSNQPQHF. The CDR3 DNA follows: TGTGCCAGCTCACCTGTGGACAGTAGCAATCAGCCCCAGCATTTT.

V gene TRBV19 combines with J gene TRBJ2-2; the D gene is possibly TRBD2 (5 bases). Germline CDR1 and CDR2: LNHDA and SQIVND (reference sequence). Deletions cut 6 bases from V and 4 bases from J, with 15 bases between. This CDR3 comprises 15 residues. CDR3: CASSSTGMATGELFF. The DNA of the CDR3 is TGTGCCAGTAGCTCTACGGGGATGGCCACCGGGGAGCTGTTTTTT. The complete variable domain, with remaining parts taken from reference TRBV19 and TRBJ2-2, reads DGGITQSPKYLFRKEGQNVTLSCEQNLNHDAMYWYRQDPGQGLRLIYYSQIVNDFQKGDIAEGYSVSREKKESFPLTVTSAQKNPTAFYLCASSSTGMATGELFFGEGSRLTVL.

The chain combines TRBV27 with TRBJ2-3; the match to TRBD1 covers 9 bases. CDR1 MNHEY and CDR2 SMNVEV come from the germline V gene (reference sequence). The CDR3 consists of 16 residues. Unmatched junction bases numbered 6, after V lost 5 bases and J lost 0 bases. CDR3 DNA sequence: TGTGCCAGCAGTCTGGGACAGGGAACGAGCACAGATACGCAGTATTTT. Translation gives CASSLGQGTSTDTQYF.